This TCR beta chain originates from a study of blood T cell repertoires in COVID-19. As handled by the study authors: Cell counts per sample came from amplifying reference gene primers. TCRdb's copy holds only in-frame clones and misses some; the assay was immunoSEQ multiplex PCR. V and J calls and clone size are those listed in that table; D and trimming were worked out from the DNA. The table lists 300,000 to 350,000 clones, about nine tenths of them singletons. The CDR3 spans 16 residues. With 4 bases clipped from V and 2 bases from J, the junction kept 9 bases outside the gene matches. Looked up from germline, CDR1 is SGHDT and CDR2 is YYEEEE.

The sequence was obtained from a woman between 65 and 79 years old with COVID-19, enrolled during active disease. V usage is TRBV5-6 and J usage is TRBJ2-3; TRBD2 matches 8 bases. Input material: peripheral blood. The CDR3, as DNA: TGTGCCAGCAGCGAAGCAGCGGGGGCCCCCACAGATACGCAGTATTTT. It is translated as CASSEAAGAPTDTQYF. Full variable domain (rest looked up from reference TRBV5-6 and TRBJ2-3): DAGVTQSPTHLIKTRGQQVTLRCSPKSGHDTVSWYQQALGQGPQFIFQYYEEEERQRGNFPDRFSGHQFPNYSSELNVNALLLGDSALYLCASSEAAGAPTDTQYFGPGTRLTVL.